Listed below are T cell receptor beta chains from one sample, sequenced in a study of T cell changes during pregnancy in multiple sclerosis. The protocol was immunoSEQ multiplex PCR, while the TCRdb copy is restricted to in-frame clones and leaves out a portion. The sample yields tens of thousands of clones, roughly 89% seen once. This material consisted of peripheral blood, taken after pregnancy. The receptors here all came from a female donor in good health, enrolled as a control in a pregnancy study. The CDR3 runs from the conserved cysteine through the conserved F or W. A D gene is named only where the DNA matches it firmly. Clone size is not always given. Where it is, it says once, few, many or a class for expanded clones.

DNA	CDR3	size	J	D	V
TGTGCCACCAGCAGCTCTAAGGGGGCCTACGAGCAGTACTTC	CATSSSKGAYEQYF	-	TRBJ2-7	-	TRBV15
TGCGCCAGCAGCGAGACAGGGGTCTATGGCTACACCTTC	CASSETGVYGYTF	-	TRBJ1-2	TRBD1	TRBV5-1
TGTGCCAGCACCCGGGGAGGGGGGTCCTACGAGCAGTACTTC	CASTRGGGSYEQYF	-	TRBJ2-7	-	TRBV6-1
TGTGCCAGCGCACCTAGCGGGGACACAGATACGCAGTATTTT	CASAPSGDTDTQYF	-	TRBJ2-3	TRBD2	TRBV6-4
TGTGCCAGCATCTCCCGGGGGGGCTCGGCCTTGAACACTGAAGCTTTCTTT	CASISRGGSALNTEAFF	-	TRBJ1-1	-	TRBV28
TGTGCCAGCAGGCGCCAGGGGGCGGGCAATCAGCCCCAGCATTTT	CASRRQGAGNQPQHF	-	TRBJ1-5	TRBD1	TRBV6-5
TGCGCCAGCAGCCGGACTAGCGAGGGCGGGGAGCTGTTTTTT	CASSRTSEGGELFF	-	TRBJ2-2	TRBD2	TRBV4-1
TGTGCCAGCAGCGAGAGGACAGGGCCTAACTATGGCTACACCTTC	CASSERTGPNYGYTF	-	TRBJ1-2	TRBD1	TRBV9
TGTGCCAGTAGACTAGCGGGGACTAGCTCCTACGAGCAGTACTTC	CASRLAGTSSYEQYF	-	TRBJ2-7	TRBD2	TRBV19
TGTGCCAGCAGTGAACTGGGAGCGGCCCCCTACGAGCAGTACTTC	CASSELGAAPYEQYF	-	TRBJ2-7	-	TRBV6-1
TGTGCCAGCAGTCGACAGCTAAAGAGCAATCAGCCCCAGCATTTT	CASSRQLKSNQPQHF	once	TRBJ1-5	-	TRBV2
TGTGCCAGCAGCCAAAGAGGACAGGGGGGGCGCAATGAGCAGTTCTTC	CASSQRGQGGRNEQFF	-	TRBJ2-1	TRBD1	TRBV7-9
TGTGCCTGGAGTCTGGGGGGGACAGGGGCCGGTCAGCCCCAGCATTTT	CAWSLGGTGAGQPQHF	-	TRBJ1-5	TRBD1	TRBV30
TGTGCCAGCAGTGGCGGACAGGCGATTAATGAAAAACTGTTTTTT	CASSGGQAINEKLFF	-	TRBJ1-4	TRBD1	TRBV6-5
TGTGCCAGCAGCGTGGCTCCTAGCGGGGGGGCCTGGGTCGACGAGCAGTACTTC	CASSVAPSGGAWVDEQYF	-	TRBJ2-7	TRBD2	TRBV5-5
TGTGCCAGTAGTCCCCGGGACAGGGGGAGGAACACTGAAGCTTTCTTT	CASSPRDRGRNTEAFF	-	TRBJ1-1	TRBD1	TRBV19
TGTGCCAGCAGGTATAGCGCAGATACGCAGTATTTT	CASRYSADTQYF	-	TRBJ2-3	-	TRBV2
TGTGCCAGCAGCCGGGGACAGATTAACACTGAAGCTTTCTTT	CASSRGQINTEAFF	-	TRBJ1-1	TRBD1	TRBV7-9
TGTGCCATCAGGGGGGGCGGGGGTGCGAGCACAGATACGCAGTATTTT	CAIRGGGGASTDTQYF	-	TRBJ2-3	-	TRBV10-3
TGTGCCAGCAGCTTGGCTCCAGGGGCTCCTACTGAAGCTTTCTTT	CASSLAPGAPTEAFF	-	TRBJ1-1	-	TRBV7-9
TGTGCCAGCAGCAGACGTAGGGGTCGGTTCGAGACCCAGTACTTC	CASSRRRGRFETQYF	-	TRBJ2-5	-	TRBV7-9
TGTGCCAGCAGCATGGGACTAGCGGGAGCCAATGAGCAGTTCTTC	CASSMGLAGANEQFF	-	TRBJ2-1	TRBD2	TRBV11-3
TGTGCCAGCAGTGAAGCGGTTGACAGGGCGGGGGAGACCCAGTACTTC	CASSEAVDRAGETQYF	-	TRBJ2-5	-	TRBV6-1
TGTGCCAGCAGCCAAGTCCGACAGGGCGAGCAGTACTTC	CASSQVRQGEQYF	-	TRBJ2-7	TRBD1	TRBV14
TGTGCCTGGAGTAATCCAGGACTAGCGGGAGGGCGGGATAGGTACGAGCAGTACTTC	CAWSNPGLAGGRDRYEQYF	-	TRBJ2-7	TRBD2	TRBV30
TGTGCCAGCAGCCCTGGGGCGGGGTTCAGGGATCAGCCCCAGCATTTT	CASSPGAGFRDQPQHF	-	TRBJ1-5	-	TRBV7-2
TGTGCCAGCAGCTTATGGAGGGACCCGACGCAGTATTTT	CASSLWRDPTQYF	-	TRBJ2-3	-	TRBV7-2
TGTGCCAGCAGTCAGGGCTACTATGGCTACACCTTC	CASSQGYYGYTF	-	TRBJ1-2	-	TRBV6-1
TGTGCCTGGAGAAGCGGGGGGGGGTACGAGCAGTACTTC	CAWRSGGGYEQYF	-	TRBJ2-7	TRBD2	TRBV30
TGTGCCTGGAGCAAGACTAGCGGGAGACCAAACACCGGGGAGCTGTTTTTT	CAWSKTSGRPNTGELFF	-	TRBJ2-2	TRBD2	TRBV30
TGCGCCAGCAGCCAAGATGGCGGGAGGGCGGGAGATACGCAGTATTTT	CASSQDGGRAGDTQYF	-	TRBJ2-3	TRBD2	TRBV4-1
TGTGCCAGCTCACTTCTAGGAAGAGACAGCAATCAGCCCCAGCATTTT	CASSLLGRDSNQPQHF	-	TRBJ1-5	-	TRBV18
TGTGCCAGCAGTCGGGGGGTTTTGGGGGACGAGCAGTACTTC	CASSRGVLGDEQYF	-	TRBJ2-7	TRBD2	TRBV6-5
TGTGCAAGTCGAAGGGCAGGGGCCTATAATTCACCCCTCCACTTT	CASRRAGAYNSPLHF	-	TRBJ1-6	-	TRBV12-2
TGTGCCAGCAGTGAACCGGGACTAGCGGCCTACGAGCAGTACTTC	CASSEPGLAAYEQYF	-	TRBJ2-7	TRBD2	TRBV6-1
TGTGCCAGCAGTTTCCGGGTCACAGATACGCAGTATTTT	CASSFRVTDTQYF	-	TRBJ2-3	-	TRBV27
TGTGCCAGCTCAGACACACAGGGGACCGGGGAGCTGTTTTTT	CASSDTQGTGELFF	-	TRBJ2-2	TRBD1	TRBV18
TGTGCCAGTGTTAGGGTCGGAGGGCCCACAGATACGCAGTATTTT	CASVRVGGPTDTQYF	-	TRBJ2-3	-	TRBV19